This T cell receptor (beta chain) was sequenced for a study of T and B cells in COVID-19 patients. About the research overall: Blood was sampled from COVID-19 patients who were either actively infected or recovered. Of about 22 active-infection patients, 18 carried comorbidities linked to unfavorable COVID-19 outcome.

For this clonotype: Germline and junction disagree at one end, which may indicate a read error.

Blood genomic DNA input for TRB amplification was about 240-550 ng. Germline V gene data show CDR1 as LGHNA and CDR2 as YSLEER. This CDR3 has 16 amino acids. Multiplex PCR with BIOMED2 TRB-A/B primer pools amplified TRB rearrangements. TCRdb fed the multiplex PCR reads into MiXCR, producing one record per CDR3 protein. The sample has more than 15,000 distinct CDR3 sequences, 25% to 35% seen once; the top ten hold 4% to 5.5%. The sample taken for sequencing was blood. The chain recombines TRBV4-3 with TRBJ2-1, with D perhaps matching TRBD2 (5 bases). The sequence was collected from a human donor who had recovered from COVID-19. As DNA, the CDR3 is TGTGCCAGCAGCCAAGATATGAGGGCTAGTTACAATGAGCAGTTCTTC. Translation: CASSQDMRASYNEQFF.